This TCR beta chain came from a study of CD8+ T cells in alopecia areata. As for the study in general: Female C3H/HeJ mice aged about 6-11 weeks received skin from approximately 6-13-month-old C3H/HeJ donors with spontaneous alopecia.

Isolated RNA was reverse transcribed into cDNA used as the sequencing template. Here immunoSEQ multiplex PCR was the method, and the copy in TCRdb shows in-frame clones only, minus some. This sample has under 350,000 clones, each found more than once. For this clone: Mouse germline and gene names are used. The CDR3 is cut off 4 residues early in the read; its end comes from the germline J gene.

The ends were cut back, 1 base at V and 5 bases at J, with 6 bases in the middle. There are 13 residues in the CDR3. CDR1 is LGHNA, CDR2 YNLKQL, per germline (reference sequence). Markers used for sorting pooled cutaneous lymph node cells were CD4, CD8alpha, NKG2D, NKG2ACE and others. Material for sequencing was CD4+ T cells sorted from a lymph node. The receptor was derived from a C3H/HeJ mouse with alopecia areata. This line is of MHC haplotype H2-k. The chain uses TRBV5 and TRBJ2-1; D gene uncertain. The sequenced part of the CDR3 DNA is TGTGCCAGCAGCCAAGTGGTGAATGCT. It encodes CASSQVVNA. The entire CDR3 is CASSQVVNAEQFF.